This TCR beta chain was recovered during a study of blood T cell repertoires in COVID-19. Study context: Material from acute and convalescent COVID-19 was sourced from the United States, Italy and Spain. Nucleic acid was either cDNA or gDNA, and it came from T cells, B-cell-depleted T cells, or PBMCs.

Source study methods: Amplifying reference gene primers gave estimates of nucleated cell counts. Clones were sequenced by immunoSEQ multiplex PCR, and TCRdb holds only the in-frame ones, with some missing. That table gives V, J and clone size, and the DNA gave D and trimming. The sample records 310,000 or so clones, about 91% being singletons. CDR1 is SGDLS and CDR2 is YYNGEE in the germline V gene. Trimming took off 0 bases at V and 7 bases at J, with 11 bases between the two ends. The CDR3 contains 15 residues. This chain uses TRBV9 with TRBJ1-6; D remains unclear. Input material: PBMCs or T cells enriched from blood (not recorded which). This TCR was sampled from a woman aged 18-29 years who had recovered from COVID-19. The CDR3 here is CASSVGGNGNSPLHF. CDR3 sequence (DNA): TGTGCCAGCAGCGTAGGAGGGAATGGAAATTCACCCCTCCACTTT. The complete variable domain, with remaining parts taken from reference TRBV9 and TRBJ1-6, reads DSGVTQTPKHLITATGQRVTLRCSPRSGDLSVYWYQQSLDQGLQFLIQYYNGEERAKGNILERFSAQQFPDLHSELNLSSLELGDSALYFCASSVGGNGNSPLHFGNGTRLTVT.